The next 24 T cell receptor beta chains were all read from a single sample in a study of cytomegalovirus exposure and HLA in healthy donors listed by TCRdb under 2017. The method behind the library was the immunoSEQ multiplex PCR assay. For the multiplex PCR, a mixture combining 60 forward primers for TCR Vbeta segments and 13 reverse primers for TCR Jbeta segments was used. Entries here come from immuneACCESS through TCRdb and include only in-frame sequences with V and J called. Some clones fail to appear in such tables; in the studies checked, an unresolved V gene covers under half of the shortfall, and the cause of the remainder is unknown. The sample profile shows approximately 150,000 clones; 82% of them were found once. The biggest ten clones account for around 2.5% of the sample. The sample was PBMCs. These receptor sequences come from a male donor in good health and CMV-seronegative.

The chain links TRBV30 to TRBJ2-7; no clear D. The CDR3 has 11 amino acids. Per the germline V gene, CDR1 is GTSNPN and CDR2 is SVGIG (reference sequence). Trimming removed 3 bases at V and 7 bases at J, with 10 bases between. CDR3 sequence reads: CAWRTLREQYF. DNA for the CDR3: TGTGCCTGGAGGACACTCAGGGAGCAGTACTTC.

The chain couples TRBV5-6 to TRBJ2-7; perhaps TRBD1 as D (5 bases). V gave up 7 bases and J gave up 1 base, with 15 bases separating them. This CDR3 has 14 amino acids. Germline CDR1 reads SGHDT; CDR2 reads YYEEEE. Here the CDR3 reads CASRTKDISYEQYF. The CDR3 coding sequence is TGTGCCAGCCGAACCAAGGACATTTCCTACGAGCAGTACTTC.

This chain links TRBV4-3 with TRBJ2-1, with TRBD2 as a possible D gene (7 bases). The CDR3 consists of 18 residues. The V end was cut by 0 bases, the J end by 5 bases, with 20 bases between. Germline V gene sequence: CDR1 LGHNA, CDR2 YSLEER. For the CDR3, the DNA is TGCGCCAGCAGCCAAGAGGCGGGGGCTTGGGTTGCACACAATGAGCAGTTCTTC. This gives the protein CASSQEAGAWVAHNEQFF.

The chain employs TRBV25-1 and TRBJ2-2; tentative D call: TRBD2 (5 bases). V was clipped by 1 base and J by 4 bases, with 13 bases between them. Germline V gene sequence: CDR1 MGHDK, CDR2 SYGVNS. The CDR3 has 16 residues. The CDR3 here is CASSESGYRGTGELFF. In DNA form, the CDR3 reads TGTGCCAGCAGTGAATCGGGGTACCGAGGCACCGGGGAGCTGTTTTTT.

This clone came up a few times. The chain uses TRBV6-5 and TRBJ2-1, with D perhaps matching TRBD1 (6 bases). CDR3 length: 14 residues. Between the trimmed V and J ends, which lost 4 bases and 7 bases, there was a span of 14 bases. Germline CDR1 is MNHEY and CDR2 is SVGAGI. The CDR3 nucleotides read TGTGCCAGCAGTTTCAGGGGCCTCGGGAATGAGCAGTTCTTC. This encodes CASSFRGLGNEQFF.

The gene calls are TRBV7-9 and TRBJ2-5, with 7 positions matching TRBD2. In germline, CDR1 is SEHNR, CDR2 FQNEAQ (reference sequence). The CDR3 has 14 amino acids. The ends lost 1 base at V and 2 bases at J; junction bases unmatched: 1. For the CDR3, the DNA is TGTGCCAGCAGCTTAGAAGCGGGGCAAGAGACCCAGTACTTC. The encoded protein is CASSLEAGQETQYF. The variable domain in full, completed from reference TRBV7-9 and TRBJ2-5, reads DTGVSQNPRHKITKRGQNVTFRCDPISEHNRLYWYRQTLGQGPEFLTYFQNEAQLEKSRLLSDRFSAERPKGSFSTLEIQRTEQGDSAMYLCASSLEAGQETQYFGPGTRLLVL.

This chain uses TRBV5-4 with TRBJ2-1; D might be TRBD2 (6 bases). Germline V gene sequence: CDR1 SGHNT, CDR2 YYREEE (reference sequence). This CDR3 region has 15 residues. Deletions cut 4 bases from V and 2 bases from J, with 13 bases between. CDR3 protein: CASSQAREPYNEQFF. The CDR3, as DNA: TGTGCCAGCAGCCAAGCCCGGGAGCCCTACAATGAGCAGTTCTTC.

The chain couples TRBV27 to TRBJ2-1, with 8 positions matching TRBD1. This CDR3 is 12 amino acids long. The trim removed 3 bases at V and 15 bases at J, leaving 7 bases unmatched. Germline CDR1 is MNHEY and CDR2 is SMNVEV (reference sequence). CDR3 residues: CASSFSGQGLFF. The CDR3, as DNA: TGTGCCAGCAGTTTTTCCGGACAGGGTCTGTTCTTC.

This clone has a single count. V and J are TRBV4-1 and TRBJ2-7; 10 bases match TRBD2. This CDR3 comprises 15 residues. The trim removed 4 bases at V and 0 bases at J, leaving 3 bases unmatched. Germline CDR1 MGHRA, CDR2 YSYEKL. Here the CDR3 DNA reads TGCGCCAGCAGCCCCGGACTAGCGGTCTCCTACGAGCAGTACTTC. Protein: CASSPGLAVSYEQYF.

The genes are TRBV10-3 and TRBJ2-5; 10 nucleotides agree with TRBD1. The DNA end is a closer match to TRBJ2-7, so the J assignment may be wrong. Germline CDR1 is ENHRY and CDR2 is SYGVKD. The CDR3 spans 14 residues. Written as DNA, the CDR3 is TGTGCCATCAGATCCGGGACAGGGGACTACGAGCAGTACTTC. The encoded protein is CAIRSGTGDYEQYF.

This clone was seen only a few times. This sequence joins TRBV7-9 and TRBJ1-2; TRBD1 matches at 10 bases. This CDR3 comprises 15 residues. V shed 5 bases and J 8 bases; nucleotides not matched to a gene: 11. CDR1 and CDR2 from the germline V gene are SEHNR and FQNEAQ (reference sequence). Written as DNA, the CDR3 is TGTGCCAGCAGCCCCCTCGAGACAGGGGGCTGGGGCTACACCTTC. It encodes CASSPLETGGWGYTF. Supplemented by reference TRBV7-9 and TRBJ1-2, the full variable domain reads DTGVSQNPRHKITKRGQNVTFRCDPISEHNRLYWYRQTLGQGPEFLTYFQNEAQLEKSRLLSDRFSAERPKGSFSTLEIQRTEQGDSAMYLCASSPLETGGWGYTFGSGTRLTVV.

Here the CDR3 reads CASSLASPGEQPQHF. CDR3 DNA sequence: TGTGCCAGCAGCTTAGCTAGTCCGGGTGAACAGCCCCAGCATTTT. The chain carries TRBV7-8 and TRBJ1-5; no clear D gene. The CDR3 loop spans 15 amino acids. V shed 0 bases and J shed 7 bases, with 13 bases lying between them. CDR1 SGHVS and CDR2 FQNEAQ come from the germline V gene.

The chain combines TRBV7-2 with TRBJ1-2; D is ambiguous. Germline V gene sequence: CDR1 SGHTA, CDR2 FQGNSA. The CDR3 runs 12 residues. Trimming pared 0 bases from V and 6 bases from J, leaving 5 bases between. CDR3 bases: TGTGCCAGCAGCTTAGCCGGGGATGGCTACACCTTC. This codes for CASSLAGDGYTF.

The rearrangement uses TRBV7-2 and TRBJ1-4; TRBD1 might be the D (5 bases). V was trimmed by 7 bases and J by 5 bases, leaving 14 bases between them. This CDR3 comprises 14 residues. Germline-derived CDR1 and CDR2 are SGHTA and FQGNSA. The CDR3 sequence is CASTLRGGNEKLFF. The CDR3 DNA is TGTGCCAGCACCCTACGGGGGGGGAATGAAAAACTGTTTTTT.

The chain employs TRBV21-1 and TRBJ2-7; TRBD2 is taken as the D call from the table, unchecked against the DNA. TRBV21-1 is assigned pseudogene status. This CDR3 has 16 amino acids. The CDR3 is CASSIRLAGGLLRQYF. CDR3 sequence (DNA): TGTGCCAGCAGCATTCGACTAGCGGGAGGTCTTTTAAGGCAGTACTTC.

CDR3 nucleotide sequence: TGTGCCAGCTCGCCGGGACAGGGGGCCGAAGGCTACACCTTC. Protein: CASSPGQGAEGYTF. The gene calls are TRBV18 and TRBJ1-2, with 12 bases that match TRBD1. The CDR3 loop spans 14 amino acids. Germline loops: CDR1 KGHSH, CDR2 LQKENI. J was trimmed by 8 bases and V by 6 bases; bases with no gene match: 7.

The V and J genes are TRBV7-3 and TRBJ1-1; 8 nucleotides agree with TRBD1. The junction had 5 bases not matched to a gene; V was cut back by 4 bases and J by 7 bases. CDR1 SGHTA and CDR2 FQGTGA come from the germline V gene. CDR3 length: 13 amino acids. DNA of the CDR3: TGTGCCAGCAGCTCGTCAGGGGGCAATGAAGCTTTCTTT. The encoded protein is CASSSSGGNEAFF.

The gene calls are TRBV18 and TRBJ1-2; D is uncertain. The germline gives CDR1 KGHSH, CDR2 LQKENI. The CDR3 loop spans 14 amino acids. The V gene lost 2 bases and the J gene lost 3 bases, with 10 bases spanning the gap. CDR3 protein: CASSPLKDYYGYTF. The CDR3 coding sequence is TGTGCCAGCTCACCATTGAAGGACTACTATGGCTACACCTTC.

The V call is TRBV5-4, the J call TRBJ1-2; 7 bases agree with TRBD1. The CDR3 loop spans 16 amino acids. The ends lost 5 bases at V and 0 bases at J; junction bases unmatched: 10. Germline V gene lookup returns CDR1 SGHNT and CDR2 YYREEE (reference sequence). CDR3 coding DNA: TGTGCCAGCAGTCGACGACAGGGTCGAGCTAACTATGGCTACACCTTC. Protein: CASSRRQGRANYGYTF.

In this sample, this clone turned up once. This chain uses TRBV7-3 with TRBJ2-1; D gene uncertain. V was clipped by 4 bases and J by 5 bases, with 9 bases between them. In germline, CDR1 is SGHTA, CDR2 FQGTGA. This CDR3 is 13 amino acids long. The CDR3 loop reads CASSSGIDNEQFF. CDR3 DNA sequence: TGTGCCAGCAGCTCCGGTATTGACAATGAGCAGTTCTTC.

This clone was seen a few times. The chain combines TRBV7-2 with TRBJ2-1; tentative D call: TRBD2 (6 bases). Germline assignment: CDR1 SGHTA and CDR2 FQGNSA. Trimming took off 5 bases at V and 6 bases at J, with 14 bases between the two ends. The CDR3 is made up of 14 amino acids. The CDR3, as DNA: TGTGCCAGCAGCCGGGACTCCCTGACCAATGAGCAGTTCTTC. Translation gives CASSRDSLTNEQFF.

The chain employs TRBV2 and TRBJ2-3, with D tentatively TRBD1 (6 bases). V lost 6 bases to trimming and J lost 1 base, with 11 bases between them. Germline V gene lookup returns CDR1 SNHLY and CDR2 FYNNEI. The CDR3 contains 14 residues. CDR3 loop: CASRSGDGTDTQYF. The CDR3 DNA sequence: TGTGCCAGCAGATCAGGGGATGGCACAGATACGCAGTATTTT.

The CDR3 region is CASSDRDLGPGELFF. DNA of the CDR3: TGTGCCAGCAGCGACCGGGATCTAGGCCCCGGGGAGCTGTTTTTT. The chain combines TRBV11-1 with TRBJ2-2; tentative D call: TRBD2 (5 bases). The V gene's germline CDR1 is SGHAT and CDR2 FQDESV (reference sequence). V gave up 5 bases and J gave up 6 bases, with 16 bases separating them. The CDR3 spans 15 residues.

The rearrangement links TRBV5-4 to TRBJ2-7; TRBD1 is a possible D gene (8 bases). From germline, CDR1 is SGHNT and CDR2 YYREEE (reference sequence). The CDR3 is made up of 15 amino acids. Trimming took off 4 bases at V and 7 bases at J, with 21 bases between the two ends. The CDR3 spells CASSKDREGTGEQYF. The CDR3 DNA follows: TGTGCCAGCAGCAAGGACAGGGAGGGGACGGGGGAGCAGTACTTC.